Listed below are T cell receptor beta chains from one sample, sequenced in a study of blood T cells in healthy people across ages. A single record per CDR3 protein comes from TCRdb applying MiXCR to the 5' RACE reads. The profile shows about 690,000 distinct CDR3 sequences, 35% to 50% of them singletons. Sequences were obtained from blood. These receptors originate from an older man in good health. CDR3s include the opening cysteine and the closing phenylalanine or tryptophan. D genes are given only for firm matches. The size of a clone is reported for some rows only, either as once, few or many, or as a class for expanded clones.

TRBD2	TRBJ2-7	-	TRBV6-2/TRBV6-3	CASSISGSGQYF	TGTGCCAGCAGCATCAGCGGGAGCGGGCAGTACTTC
TRBD1	TRBJ1-2	-	TRBV6-4	CASSERTGGVYTF	TGTGCCAGCAGCGAAAGGACAGGGGGAGTCTACACCTTC
-	TRBJ2-3	-	TRBV7-8	CASSSSVGTDTQYF	TGTGCCAGCAGCTCATCTGTCGGTACAGATACGCAGTATTTT
TRBD1	TRBJ2-7	-	TRBV6-2/TRBV6-3	CASRQTGTAAYEQYF	TGTGCCAGCAGACAGACCGGGACAGCGGCCTACGAGCAGTACTTC
-	TRBJ1-2	-	TRBV14	CASSQENNYGYTF	TGTGCCAGCAGCCAAGAAAATAACTATGGCTACACCTTC
TRBD1	TRBJ1-1	-	TRBV5-1	CASSFTGTGVRAEAFF	TGCGCCAGCAGCTTCACCGGGACAGGGGTGAGGGCTGAAGCTTTCTTT
TRBD2	TRBJ2-5	-	TRBV5-1	CASSWGSSGGRNEQYF	TGCGCCAGCAGCTGGGGTTCTAGCGGGGGGCGGAATGAGCAGTACTTC
TRBD2	TRBJ2-3	-	TRBV2	CASSSTRSGGATDTQYF	TGTGCCAGCAGTTCAACTCGAAGCGGGGGGGCCACAGATACGCAGTATTTT
TRBD2	TRBJ2-1	-	TRBV9	CASSVVASGRHEQFF	TGTGCCAGCAGCGTAGTGGCTAGCGGGAGGCATGAGCAGTTCTTC
TRBD1	TRBJ1-6	few	TRBV6-6	CASSSRQGATDSPLHF	TGTGCCAGCAGCTCTAGACAGGGGGCTACGGATTCACCCCTCCACTTT
-	TRBJ2-3	-	TRBV11-3	CASSPRSATDTQYF	TGTGCCAGCAGCCCCCGCTCCGCCACAGATACGCAGTATTTT
-	TRBJ1-6	few	TRBV7-9	CASSSTADNSPLHF	TGTGCCAGCAGCTCAACAGCAGATAATTCACCCCTCCACTTT
-	TRBJ2-1	-	TRBV5-5	CASSRGTISYNEQFF	TGTGCCAGCAGCCGCGGGACGATCTCCTACAATGAGCAGTTCTTC
TRBD2	TRBJ2-5	-	TRBV29-1	CSAWGRGQETQYF	TGCAGCGCCTGGGGGAGGGGTCAAGAGACCCAGTACTTC
TRBD2	TRBJ2-2	-	TRBV10-1	CASGDSGGSGELFF	TGCGCCAGCGGCGATAGCGGGGGATCCGGGGAGCTGTTTTTT
-	TRBJ2-4	-	TRBV5-1	CASSLVGGSGKNIQYF	TGCGCCAGCAGCTTGGTTGGGGGATCGGGCAAAAACATTCAGTACTTC